This entry is about one T cell receptor (beta chain). Its matching antigen is unknown. Germline trimming cut 4 bases from V and 0 bases from J; bases unmatched to any gene: 7. The CDR3 sequence is 16 residues long. Germline V gene sequence: CDR1 SGHNT, CDR2 YENEEA. The memory fraction was CD4+CD45RO+CD25- cells. Each CDR3 protein gets one entry after TCRdb re-called the 5' RACE reads with MiXCR. This sample has roughly 5,900 distinct CDR3 sequences; around 66% occur once, and the top ten carry about 4%. Overall study findings and caveats: The TCR gene usage of tumor memory CD4+ T cells clustered together with blood and lymph node memory CD4+ cells and with lymph node naive CD4+ cells.

Sequenced input: memory CD4+ T cells sorted from a lymph node. The subset denotes: memory CD4+ T cells, CD4+CD45RO+CD25-. This TCR was sampled from a female donor with breast cancer. The V call is TRBV11-3, the J call TRBJ1-1; 8 nucleotides line up with TRBD1. CDR3 nucleotide sequence: TGTGCCAGCAGCTCGCGGACAGGGTTATTGAACACTGAAGCTTTCTTT. It translates to CASSSRTGLLNTEAFF.